This TCR beta chain was retrieved from a study of T-cell reconstitution after alpha-beta-depleted transplantation in children (dated by TCRdb to 2016 to 2017). About the study as a whole: T-cell immune reconstitution after TCRalphabeta/CD19-depleted allogeneic hematopoietic cell transplantation in children was quantitatively tracked in the study by means of TCR repertoire profiling. Points the paper makes about the study in general: Over subsequent months, a decline in hyperexpanded clone frequencies was noted, and after one year, T-cell counts and TCRbeta diversity were mostly ascribed to newly produced T cells. The apparently early alphabetaT-cell count recovery about two months after transplant was reportedly dependent on only several hundred rapidly expanded clones derived from non-depleted graft cells. In some patients, high TCRbeta diversity at day 60 was attributed to recipient T cells and intrathymic progenitors that had survived conditioning.

This clonotype was seen only a few times. Its antigen remains undetermined. There are no base qualities to consult, and no much larger clone falls within one base. According to the germline V gene, CDR1 reads SGHRS and CDR2 reads YFSETQ. The V end gives up 0 bases and the J end 8 bases, leaving 15 bases in the junction not matched to a gene. The CDR3 has 18 amino acids, counting the end cysteine and phenylalanine. Only the CDR3 DNA stays, 54 bases, in frame from base 1. In light of the paper, this sample's treatment or condition label describes: allogeneic hematopoietic cell transplantation with graft depleted of TCRalphabeta T cells and CD19 B cells. TCRalphabeta/CD19-depleted allogeneic hematopoietic cell grafts were given to the transplant recipients, all of whom were children. The library relied on PCR. Sequencing instrument: Illumina HiSeq 2500. Molecular barcoding was employed in the preparation of TCR libraries, with unique molecular identifiers being used to normalize TCRbeta repertoire quantification. Using fastp at Q25 and MiXCR, TCRdb reprocessed the public reads and kept productive beta chains. Each CDR3 protein appears once, grouped with its most common genes and DNA. The sample records 450,000 to 700,000 distinct CDR3 sequences, 25% to 30% of which are singletons. The leading ten clones occupy about 35% of the sample.

The material was PBMCs, obtained before TCRalphabeta/CD19-depleted stem cell transplant. The sequence was obtained from a boy less than two years old with Wiskott-Aldrich syndrome, due to receive a stem cell transplant. This chain is built from TRBV5-1 and TRBJ1-5; the junction holds 9 bases that match TRBD1. In nucleotides, the sequence is TGCGCCAGCAGCTTGGGCCCCTTTACAGGGGGCCCTGGAAAGCCCCAGCATTTT. Translated, it gives CASSLGPFTGGPGKPQHF.